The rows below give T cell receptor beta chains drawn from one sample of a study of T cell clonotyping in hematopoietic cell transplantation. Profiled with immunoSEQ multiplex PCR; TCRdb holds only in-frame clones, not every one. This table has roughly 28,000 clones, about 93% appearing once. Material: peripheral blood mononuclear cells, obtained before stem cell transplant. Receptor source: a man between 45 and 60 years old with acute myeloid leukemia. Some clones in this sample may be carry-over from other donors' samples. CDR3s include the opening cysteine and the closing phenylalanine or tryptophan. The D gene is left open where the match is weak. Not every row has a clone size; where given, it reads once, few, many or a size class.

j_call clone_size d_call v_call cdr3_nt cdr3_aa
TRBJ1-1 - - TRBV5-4 TGTGCCAGCAGCTTGGCCCCCAGCACTGAAGCTTTCTTT CASSLAPSTEAFF
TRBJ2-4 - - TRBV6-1 TGTGCCAGCAGTGAACAAATGGCGGGGATAACCGGGAGCATTCAGTACTTC CASSEQMAGITGSIQYF
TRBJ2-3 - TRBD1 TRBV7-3 TGTGCCAGCAGCCAGGGACAGAGCACAGATACGCAGTATTTT CASSQGQSTDTQYF
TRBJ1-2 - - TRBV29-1 TGCAGCGTTGAAACCCCCCTGGACAGTAAGAACTATGGCTACACCTTC CSVETPLDSKNYGYTF
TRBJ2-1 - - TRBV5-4 TGTGCCAGCAGCTTGGCCCCGGGGGTCTCCTACAATGAGCAGTTCTTC CASSLAPGVSYNEQFF
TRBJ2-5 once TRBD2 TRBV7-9 TGTGCCAGCAGCCCCCAGAGAGCGGGACAAGAGACCCAGTACTTC CASSPQRAGQETQYF
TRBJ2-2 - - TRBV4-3 TGCGCCAGCAGCCGGGACTACACCGGGGAGCTGTTTTTT CASSRDYTGELFF
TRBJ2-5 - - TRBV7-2 TGTGCCAGCAGCTCTCTCGGGGCGTCTCCAGAGACCCAGTACTTC CASSSLGASPETQYF
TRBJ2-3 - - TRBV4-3 TGCGCCAGCAGTCTTCTAGCGAGAGGCACAGATACGCAGTATTTT CASSLLARGTDTQYF
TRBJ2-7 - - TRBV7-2 TGTGCCAGCAGCTTAGCGGGTAGCGCTTTCTCCTACGAGCAGTACTTC CASSLAGSAFSYEQYF
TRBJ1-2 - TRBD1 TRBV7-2 TGTGCCAGCAGCTCCGACCCCGGGACAGGGAAAGGCTACACCTTC CASSSDPGTGKGYTF
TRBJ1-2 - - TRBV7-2 TGTGCCAGCAGCTACACCCAGACTTATGGCTACACCTTC CASSYTQTYGYTF
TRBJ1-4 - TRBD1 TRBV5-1 TGCGCCAGCAGTCCAAGAGACAGGGGTGATGAAAAACTGTTTTTT CASSPRDRGDEKLFF
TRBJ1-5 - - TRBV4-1 TGCGCCAGCAGCCAAGGTCTAGGCAACAACAATCAGCCCCAGCATTTT CASSQGLGNNNQPQHF
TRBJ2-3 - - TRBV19 TGTGCCACCCGGCGAGAGACCACAGATACGCAGTATTTT CATRRETTDTQYF
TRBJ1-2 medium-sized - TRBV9 TGTGCCAGCAGCGTTACAGAAAACTATGGCTACACCTTC CASSVTENYGYTF
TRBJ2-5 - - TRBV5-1 TGCGCCAGCAGCTTGGACCAAGAGACCCAGTACTTC CASSLDQETQYF
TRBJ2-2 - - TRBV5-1 TGCGCCAGCAGCTTGCTGGGATCCAACACCGGGGAGCTGTTTTTT CASSLLGSNTGELFF
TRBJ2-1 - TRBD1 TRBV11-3 TGTGCCAGCAGCACCCGGGACAGGGGTGAGCAGTTCTTC CASSTRDRGEQFF
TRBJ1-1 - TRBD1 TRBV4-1 TGCGCCAGCAGCCAACAACAGGGGGCGCGGGCTGAAGCTTTCTTT CASSQQQGARAEAFF
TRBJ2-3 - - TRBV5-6 TGTGCCAGCACCCCCGGGGGCGGGCTAGCTCCACGACAAGATACGCAGTATTTT CASTPGGGLAPRQDTQYF
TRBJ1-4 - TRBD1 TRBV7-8 TGTGCCAGCAGCCGGGGACAGTATAATGAAAAACTGTTTTTT CASSRGQYNEKLFF
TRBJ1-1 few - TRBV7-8 TGTGCCAGCAGCTTAAGTCGGGTTGGTGAAGGACGTGGCACTGAAGCTTTCTTT CASSLSRVGEGRGTEAFF
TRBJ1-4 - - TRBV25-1 TGTGCCAGCAGTGAAGGAGTGAAACTGTTTTTT CASSEGVKLFF
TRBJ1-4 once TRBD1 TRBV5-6 TGTGCCAGCAGCTTGGCTCTGACAGGGGGAAATGAAAAACTGTTTTTT CASSLALTGGNEKLFF
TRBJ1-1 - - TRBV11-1 TGTGCCAGCAGCTTAGGCCGATTTGAAGCTTTCTTT CASSLGRFEAFF
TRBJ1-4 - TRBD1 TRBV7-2 TGTGCCAGCAGTGAGGGGGCGTCTCGGGAAAAACTGTTTTTT CASSEGASREKLFF
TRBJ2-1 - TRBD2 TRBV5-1 TGCGCCAGCAGCTTACTAGCGGGGGGCCTATACAATGAGCAGTTCTTC CASSLLAGGLYNEQFF
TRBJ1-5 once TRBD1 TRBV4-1 TGCGCCAGCAGCCCCGACAGGGACAATCAGCCCCAGCATTTT CASSPDRDNQPQHF
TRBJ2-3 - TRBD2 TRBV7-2 TGTGCCAGCAGCTCACTAGCGGGGTACACAGATACGCAGTATTTT CASSSLAGYTDTQYF
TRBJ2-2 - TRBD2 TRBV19 TGTGCCAGTAGTCCTCGTCAGCGGGAGAACACCGGGGAGCTGTTTTTT CASSPRQRENTGELFF
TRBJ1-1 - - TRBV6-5 TGTGCCAGCACTCCCGCGGGAGGGGTCGGTGCTTTCTTT CASTPAGGVGAFF
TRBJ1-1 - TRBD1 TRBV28 TGTGCCAGCAGGTCTACAGGGGGCCAGGCTTTCTTT CASRSTGGQAFF
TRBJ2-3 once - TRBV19 TGTGCCAGTAGTATGCTCCTCTCGGGAGATATGGTAGATACGCAGTATTTT CASSMLLSGDMVDTQYF
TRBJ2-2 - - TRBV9 TGTGCCAGCAGCGAAACCGGGACCCAGAACACCGGGGAGCTGTTTTTT CASSETGTQNTGELFF
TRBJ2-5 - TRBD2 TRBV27 TGTGCCAGCAGTTCGTGGACTAGCGGAATACAAGAGACCCAGTACTTC CASSSWTSGIQETQYF
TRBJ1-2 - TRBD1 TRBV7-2 TGTGCCAGCAGCACCCGGGACAGAGCGTACTATGGCTACACCTTC CASSTRDRAYYGYTF
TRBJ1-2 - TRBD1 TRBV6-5 TGTGCCAGCAGAAACAGGGGGGACTATGGCTACACCTTC CASRNRGDYGYTF
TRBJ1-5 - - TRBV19 TGTGCCAGTAGTATTCAGGCGTCGGGCAATCAGCCCCAGCATTTT CASSIQASGNQPQHF
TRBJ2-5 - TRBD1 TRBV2 TGTGCCAGCAGTGATGGCAGGGGGCGTGAGACCCAGTACTTC CASSDGRGRETQYF